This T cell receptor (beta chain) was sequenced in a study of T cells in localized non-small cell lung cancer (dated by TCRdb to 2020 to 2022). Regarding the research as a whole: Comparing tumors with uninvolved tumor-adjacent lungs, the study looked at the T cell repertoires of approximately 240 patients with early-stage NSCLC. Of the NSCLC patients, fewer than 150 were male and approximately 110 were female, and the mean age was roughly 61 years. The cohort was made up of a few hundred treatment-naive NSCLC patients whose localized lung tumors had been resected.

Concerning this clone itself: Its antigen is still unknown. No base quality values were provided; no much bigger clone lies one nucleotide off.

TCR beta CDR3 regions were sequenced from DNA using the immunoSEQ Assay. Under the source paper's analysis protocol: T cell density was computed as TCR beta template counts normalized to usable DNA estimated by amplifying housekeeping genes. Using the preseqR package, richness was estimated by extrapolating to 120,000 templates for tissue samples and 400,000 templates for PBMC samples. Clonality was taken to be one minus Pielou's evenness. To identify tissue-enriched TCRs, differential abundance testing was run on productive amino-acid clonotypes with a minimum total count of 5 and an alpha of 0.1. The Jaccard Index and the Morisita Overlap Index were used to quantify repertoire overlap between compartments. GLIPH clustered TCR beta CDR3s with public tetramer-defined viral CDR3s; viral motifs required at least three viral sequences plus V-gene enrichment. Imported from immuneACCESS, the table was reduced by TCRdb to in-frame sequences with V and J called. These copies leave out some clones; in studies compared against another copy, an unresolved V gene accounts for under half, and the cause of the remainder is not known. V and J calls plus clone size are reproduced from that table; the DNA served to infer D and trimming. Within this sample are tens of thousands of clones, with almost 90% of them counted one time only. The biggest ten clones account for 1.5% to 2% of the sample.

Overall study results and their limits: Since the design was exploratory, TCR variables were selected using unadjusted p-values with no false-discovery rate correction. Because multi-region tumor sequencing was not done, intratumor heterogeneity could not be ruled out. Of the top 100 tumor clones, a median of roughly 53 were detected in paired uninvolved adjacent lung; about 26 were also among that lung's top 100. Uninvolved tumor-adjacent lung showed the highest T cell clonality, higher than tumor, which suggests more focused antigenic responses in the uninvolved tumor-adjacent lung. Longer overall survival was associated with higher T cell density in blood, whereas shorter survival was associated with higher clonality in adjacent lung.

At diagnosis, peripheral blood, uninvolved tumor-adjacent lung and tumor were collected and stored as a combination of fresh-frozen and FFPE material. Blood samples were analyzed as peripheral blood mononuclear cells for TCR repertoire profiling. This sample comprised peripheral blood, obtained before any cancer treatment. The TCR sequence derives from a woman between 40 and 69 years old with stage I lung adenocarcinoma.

This receptor has the CDR3 CASSPGAGDTGELFF. The nucleotide sequence reads as follows: TGTGCCAGCTCACCAGGGGCCGGGGACACCGGGGAGCTGTTTTTT. The V and J genes are TRBV18 and TRBJ2-2, with the D gene possibly TRBD1 or TRBD2, each one fitting 5 bases. For CDR1 and CDR2, the germline V gene lists KGHSH and LQKENI. V drops 2 bases and J drops 3 bases, leaving 10 bases in between. The CDR3 spans 15 residues, from the cysteine through the phenylalanine. Only the CDR3 DNA stays, 45 bases, in frame from base 1.